The next 10 T cell receptor beta chains were all read from a single sample in a study of CDR3 diversity in severe acne. MiXCR, applied by TCRdb to the PCR reads, yields one record per CDR3 protein. The top ten clones hold 9.5% to 15% of a sample with roughly 100,000 distinct CDR3 sequences, 51% of them seen once. Sequencing was performed on blood. Receptors were obtained from a male donor with acne.

In this sample, this clonotype turned up many times. This chain uses TRBV15 with TRBJ2-5; weak D call: TRBD2 (5 bases). With 1 base removed from V and 5 bases from J, the gap between germline ends came to 8 bases. The CDR3 totals 13 residues. Germline V gene data show CDR1 as LNHNV and CDR2 as YYDKDF (reference sequence). CDR3 DNA: TGTGCCACCAGCAGAGTGGGCGGGGAGACCCAGTACTTC. Its translation is CATSRVGGETQYF.

Ten or more counts support this clonotype. The chain is built from TRBV29-1 and TRBJ2-3, with 8 bases that match TRBD2. V was pared by 7 bases and J by 4 bases, with 7 bases of the junction left unmatched. The germline V gene has CDR1 SQVTM and CDR2 ANQGSEA. The CDR3 is 13 amino acids. The CDR3 sequence: CSGDGLAPDTQYF. DNA for the CDR3: TGCAGCGGCGACGGACTAGCCCCAGATACGCAGTATTTT.

This clonotype came up a few times. This chain joins TRBV9 and TRBJ2-7, with D possibly matching TRBD2 (5 bases). The CDR3 length is 14 residues. V lost 3 bases to trimming and J lost 2 bases, with 12 bases between them. The germline gives CDR1 SGDLS, CDR2 YYNGEE. CDR3 nucleotide sequence: TGTGCCAGCAGCGGCCGGGGAGATCCCTACGAGCAGTACTTC. This sequence encodes CASSGRGDPYEQYF. The full variable domain, its missing parts supplied by reference TRBV9 and TRBJ2-7, is DSGVTQTPKHLITATGQRVTLRCSPRSGDLSVYWYQQSLDQGLQFLIQYYNGEERAKGNILERFSAQQFPDLHSELNLSSLELGDSALYFCASSGRGDPYEQYFGPGTRLTVT.

This clonotype was seen a handful of times. The chain joins TRBV12-3 or TRBV12-4 to TRBJ2-3, with TRBD2 identical over 7 bases. The J segment lost 2 bases and the V segment lost 3 bases, leaving 8 bases of the junction unmatched. The CDR3 runs 16 residues. The CDR3 region is CASSLVSGRHTDTQYF. The CDR3 DNA follows: TGTGCCAGCAGTTTGGTTAGCGGGCGTCACACAGATACGCAGTATTTT.

This clonotype was picked up a small number of times. J is TRBJ1-5 and V is TRBV7-9, with 7 bases matching TRBD1. After removal of 6 bases from V and 2 bases from J, the junction contained 4 bases not matched to a gene. CDR1 and CDR2 (germline): SEHNR, FQNEAQ (reference sequence). This CDR3 has 14 amino acids. CDR3 sequence reads: CASRGQFGNQPQHF. The CDR3 nucleotides read TGTGCCAGCAGGGGACAGTTTGGCAATCAGCCCCAGCATTTT. The full variable domain, with the rest looked up from reference TRBV7-9 and TRBJ1-5, is DTGVSQNPRHKITKRGQNVTFRCDPISEHNRLYWYRQTLGQGPEFLTYFQNEAQLEKSRLLSDRFSAERPKGSFSTLEIQRTEQGDSAMYLCASRGQFGNQPQHFGDGTRLSIL.

DNA for the CDR3: TGCAGTGCTAGAGGGGTTAGCGGGGGCTACACCTTC. It codes for CSARGVSGGYTF. The chain is built from TRBV20-1 and TRBJ1-2, with D hard to call. CDR3 length: 12 amino acids. V was pared by 1 base and J by 8 bases, with 11 bases between. Germline CDR1 is DFQATT and CDR2 is SNEGSKA (reference sequence).

This clonotype was seen many times. The V call is TRBV7-9, the J call TRBJ2-5, with 9 bases matching TRBD1. CDR1 is SEHNR and CDR2 is FQNEAQ in the germline V gene (reference sequence). The CDR3 consists of 14 residues. V shed 1 base, J shed 5 bases, and the junction held 2 bases outside the gene matches. The CDR3 protein is CASSLGDRGETQYF. The CDR3 coding sequence is TGTGCCAGCAGCTTAGGAGACAGGGGGGAGACCCAGTACTTC.

This clonotype has more than one count but fewer than ten. The chain couples TRBV7-8 to TRBJ2-2, with TRBD2 identical over 11 bases. The junction had 5 bases not matched to a gene; V was cut back by 5 bases and J by 3 bases. Germline lookup yields CDR1 SGHVS and CDR2 FQNEAQ. The CDR3 totals 16 residues. The CDR3 loop reads CASSEPGLADTGELFF. The CDR3 nucleotides are TGTGCCAGCAGCGAACCGGGACTAGCGGACACCGGGGAGCTGTTTTTT.

The J gene is TRBJ2-5, the V gene TRBV27; D unclear. V lost 2 bases and J lost 5, with 12 bases in between. The germline CDR1 and CDR2 sequences are MNHEY and SMNVEV (reference sequence). This CDR3 has 14 residues. The CDR3 loop reads CASSLIPRSETQYF. The DNA for the CDR3 is TGTGCCAGCAGTTTAATCCCGAGGTCGGAGACCCAGTACTTC.

The V and J genes are TRBV2 and TRBJ2-7; D remains unclear. The CDR3 is 14 residues long. Trimming shortened V by 0 bases and J by 0 bases, and 6 bases separated the two germline ends. Germline V gene lookup returns CDR1 SNHLY and CDR2 FYNNEI. The CDR3 DNA sequence: TGTGCCAGCAGTGAAGCAGAGAGCTCCTACGAGCAGTACTTC. The encoded protein is CASSEAESSYEQYF.